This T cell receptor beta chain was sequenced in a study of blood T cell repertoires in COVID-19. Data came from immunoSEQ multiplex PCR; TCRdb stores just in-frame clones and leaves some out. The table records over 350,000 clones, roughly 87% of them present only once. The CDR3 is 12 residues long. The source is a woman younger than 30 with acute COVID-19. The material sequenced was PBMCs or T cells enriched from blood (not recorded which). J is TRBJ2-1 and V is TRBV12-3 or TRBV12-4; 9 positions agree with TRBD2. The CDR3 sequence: CVSGGIYNEQFF. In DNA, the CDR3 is TGTGTGAGCGGGGGGATCTACAATGAGCAGTTCTTC.